A selection of T cell receptor beta chains follows, all from one sample in a study of identical twins. Using its own MiXCR run on the 5' RACE reads, TCRdb lists one record per CDR3 protein. The table lists approximately 190,000 distinct CDR3 sequences, about 15% of them singletons. In addition, the sample was reused for a study of T cells expressing NK-cell markers.

The material sequenced was CD8+ T cells sorted from blood. The receptors were gathered from a young woman in good health. Each CDR3 is given with its conserved first and last residue. D genes are given only for firm matches. Not all rows give a size; the values are once, few, many and, for expanded clones, a class.

length	size	J	V	D	CDR3	DNA
15	.	TRBJ2-1	TRBV27	TRBD2	CASSYLREGGSEQFF	TGTGCCAGCAGTTATTTGCGGGAGGGGGGCTCTGAGCAGTTCTTC
16	.	TRBJ2-3	TRBV20-1	TRBD2	CSARIPRLAGTDTQYF	TGCAGTGCCCGCATTCCCCGACTAGCGGGAACAGATACGCAGTATTTT
15	few	TRBJ2-1	TRBV27	TRBD2	CASSKPTSGSNEQFF	TGTGCCAGCAGTAAACCGACTAGCGGGAGTAATGAGCAGTTCTTC
14	.	TRBJ2-1	TRBV12-3/TRBV12-4	.	CASSYDVADNEQFF	TGTGCCAGCAGTTATGACGTAGCGGACAATGAGCAGTTCTTC
13	.	TRBJ1-2	TRBV12-3/TRBV12-4	.	CASSFSRGLGYTF	TGTGCCAGCAGTTTCAGCAGGGGTCTTGGCTACACCTTC
16	.	TRBJ2-3	TRBV7-9	.	CASSPQRALSTDTQYF	TGTGCCAGCAGCCCCCAGCGGGCTCTTAGCACAGATACGCAGTATTTT
13	many	TRBJ2-1	TRBV12-3/TRBV12-4	.	CASSFATINEQFF	TGTGCCAGCAGTTTTGCGACCATAAATGAGCAGTTCTTC
14	many	TRBJ1-3	TRBV2	.	CASRDGRTGNTIYF	TGTGCCAGCAGGGACGGACGGACTGGAAACACCATATATTTT
12	many	TRBJ2-1	TRBV7-9	.	CASSLGDNEQFF	TGTGCCAGCAGCCTGGGGGACAATGAGCAGTTCTTC
13	many	TRBJ1-5	TRBV6-1	TRBD1	CASSRQGGQPQHF	TGTGCCAGCAGTCGACAGGGAGGTCAGCCCCAGCATTTT
16	few	TRBJ1-5	TRBV19	TRBD1	CASSILQGGEGQPQHF	TGTGCCAGTAGTATCCTCCAGGGGGGGGAAGGGCAGCCCCAGCATTTT
16	.	TRBJ2-1	TRBV5-1	.	CASSFGLAADYNEQFF	TGCGCCAGCAGCTTTGGCCTAGCTGCCGACTACAATGAGCAGTTCTTC
15	many	TRBJ1-4	TRBV20-1	.	CSARGPGAEGEKLFF	TGCAGTGCTAGAGGGCCAGGAGCTGAGGGTGAAAAACTGTTTTTT
19	few	TRBJ2-3	TRBV29-1	.	CSVEDPPRARGAPTDTQYF	TGCAGCGTTGAAGATCCCCCCAGGGCCCGGGGGGCCCCCACAGATACGCAGTATTTT
14	.	TRBJ1-6	TRBV4-1	.	CASSPRAVNSPLHF	TGCGCCAGCAGCCCCCGGGCAGTTAATTCACCCCTCCACTTT
16	few	TRBJ2-7	TRBV14	.	CASSPGRDSTSYEQYF	TGTGCCAGCAGCCCGGGACGGGACTCTACCTCCTACGAGCAGTACTTC
14	few	TRBJ2-1	TRBV7-8	.	CASSFFEGVNEQFF	TGTGCCAGCAGCTTTTTCGAGGGGGTGAATGAGCAGTTCTTC
13	.	TRBJ1-2	TRBV29-1	.	CSVVGGRGYGYTF	TGCAGCGTTGTTGGGGGCCGGGGCTATGGCTACACCTTC
16	few	TRBJ2-2	TRBV4-2	TRBD2	CASSQSSGVNTGELFF	TGTGCCAGCAGCCAATCCAGCGGGGTTAACACCGGGGAGCTGTTTTTT
14	.	TRBJ2-1	TRBV30	.	CAWRFGLENNEQFF	TGTGCCTGGAGGTTCGGCCTAGAGAACAATGAGCAGTTCTTC
16	.	TRBJ2-7	TRBV20-1	TRBD2	CSARGGTGLLSGEQYF	TGCAGTGCTAGGGGGGGGACGGGACTACTGTCGGGGGAGCAGTACTTC
12	few	TRBJ1-1	TRBV25-1	.	CASRSRYTEAFF	TGTGCCAGCAGGAGCCGGTACACTGAAGCTTTCTTT
13	.	TRBJ2-1	TRBV12-3/TRBV12-4	.	CASSYNWANEQFF	TGTGCCAGCAGTTATAACTGGGCCAATGAGCAGTTCTTC
12	few	TRBJ2-1	TRBV20-1	TRBD1	CSARDRGTEQFF	TGCAGTGCTAGGGACAGGGGGACTGAGCAGTTCTTC
16	few	TRBJ2-2	TRBV3-1	TRBD1	CASSPGRGRFTGELFF	TGTGCCAGCAGCCCAGGAAGGGGGCGTTTCACCGGGGAGCTGTTTTTT
15	few	TRBJ1-1	TRBV12-3/TRBV12-4	.	CASSPPPGIDTEAFF	TGTGCCAGCAGCCCCCCTCCAGGGATCGACACTGAAGCTTTCTTT
14	few	TRBJ2-7	TRBV10-2	.	CASKEEPDLSEQYF	TGCGCCAGCAAGGAAGAGCCCGATCTTAGTGAGCAGTACTTC
16	.	TRBJ2-6	TRBV7-9	.	CASSPSGFAGANVLTF	TGTGCCAGCAGTCCTTCCGGCTTCGCCGGGGCCAACGTCCTGACTTTC
14	few	TRBJ2-5	TRBV15	.	CATTQGGEQETQYF	TGTGCCACCACCCAGGGGGGGGAACAAGAGACCCAGTACTTC
12	.	TRBJ2-7	TRBV6-5	.	CASSHGHDEQYF	TGTGCCAGCAGCCACGGGCATGACGAGCAGTACTTC
12	few	TRBJ2-2	TRBV10-3	.	CAIRIEGGELFF	TGTGCCATCAGGATCGAGGGCGGGGAGCTGTTTTTT
14	few	TRBJ2-7	TRBV7-7	.	CASSAGTADYEQYF	TGTGCTAGCAGCGCGGGGACGGCAGATTACGAGCAGTACTTC
16	.	TRBJ2-1	TRBV11-3	TRBD2	CASSLGGLAGVNEQFF	TGTGCCAGCAGCTTAGGAGGACTAGCGGGAGTTAATGAGCAGTTCTTC
16	few	TRBJ2-3	TRBV6-4	TRBD2	CASSDSSGGASDTQYF	TGTGCCAGCAGTGACTCCAGCGGGGGGGCCTCGGATACGCAGTATTTT
17	.	TRBJ2-7	TRBV4-1	.	CASSQEPILGPVYEQYF	TGCGCCAGCAGCCAAGAGCCCATTTTAGGGCCGGTCTACGAGCAGTACTTC
15	.	TRBJ2-5	TRBV5-5	.	CASSFGGSWEETQYF	TGTGCCAGCAGCTTTGGCGGTTCTTGGGAAGAGACCCAGTACTTC
15	few	TRBJ2-1	TRBV29-1	.	CSVEETGAAGNEQFF	TGCAGCGTTGAGGAGACCGGGGCGGCGGGTAATGAGCAGTTCTTC
15	.	TRBJ2-4	TRBV11-2	.	CASSSHYSAKNIQYF	TGTGCCAGCAGCTCCCACTACAGTGCAAAAAACATTCAGTACTTC
14	few	TRBJ2-2	TRBV12-3/TRBV12-4	.	CASSFGGTAGELFF	TGTGCCAGCAGTTTTGGGGGCACAGCCGGGGAGCTGTTTTTT
16	many	TRBJ2-3	TRBV6-4	TRBD2	CASSDSAGGESDTQYF	TGTGCCAGCAGTGACTCAGCCGGGGGGGAATCAGATACGCAGTATTTT
13	few	TRBJ1-5	TRBV5-6	.	CASSLSFGQPQHF	TGTGCCAGCAGCTTATCCTTTGGTCAGCCCCAGCATTTT
13	few	TRBJ2-7	TRBV29-1	.	CSVPGSGIYEQYF	TGCAGCGTTCCAGGGTCAGGGATATACGAGCAGTACTTC
13	.	TRBJ1-2	TRBV10-2	TRBD1	CASSRDRGDGYTF	TGCGCCAGCAGCCGGGACAGGGGAGATGGCTACACCTTC
21	.	TRBJ2-1	TRBV4-2	TRBD2	CASSPNRGGTSGSSSYNEQFF	TGTGCCAGCAGCCCCAACAGGGGGGGGACTAGCGGGAGCAGCTCCTACAATGAGCAGTTCTTC
17	few	TRBJ2-3	TRBV20-1	TRBD2	CSARDLLAGGTTDTQYF	TGCAGTGCTAGAGACTTACTAGCGGGAGGGACCACAGATACGCAGTATTTT
13	.	TRBJ1-1	TRBV5-1	.	CASSPPSNTEAFF	TGCGCCAGCAGCCCTCCTTCGAACACTGAAGCTTTCTTT
14	few	TRBJ2-3	TRBV29-1	.	CSVEGIDSPDTQYF	TGCAGCGTTGAGGGGATCGACAGCCCAGATACGCAGTATTTT
16	.	TRBJ2-3	TRBV14	.	CASSQGGWGRPDTQYF	TGTGCCAGCAGCCAAGGAGGCTGGGGGCGGCCAGATACGCAGTATTTT
14	few	TRBJ2-1	TRBV9	.	CASSAPGKENEQFF	TGTGCCAGCAGCGCTCCGGGAAAAGAGAATGAGCAGTTCTTC
15	.	TRBJ2-3	TRBV9	TRBD2	CASSEFGTSGDTQYF	TGTGCCAGCAGTGAATTCGGGACTAGCGGGGATACGCAGTATTTT
10	few	TRBJ1-1	TRBV12-3/TRBV12-4	.	CASCGTEAFF	TGTGCCAGCTGCGGAACTGAAGCTTTCTTT
12	few	TRBJ2-7	TRBV29-1	.	CSVRTGSYEQYF	TGCAGCGTTCGGACGGGATCCTACGAGCAGTACTTC
14	few	TRBJ2-5	TRBV15	.	CATSRGHLQETQYF	TGTGCCACCAGCAGGGGACACCTCCAAGAGACCCAGTACTTC